One T cell receptor beta chain is described in this entry. The antigen is unknown. At hundreds of thousands of cells each, triplicate sorts were carried out for each CD8+ T cell subset. The record originates from a study of CXCR3-negative and CXCR3-positive naive CD8 T cells. The study made its TRB cDNA libraries by 5' RACE, adding UMI labels. TCRdb reanalyzed the 5' RACE reads, giving one entry per CDR3 protein sequence and no DNA. This repertoire includes 130,000 or so distinct CDR3 sequences. General study results and limits: Comparably high diversity marked both naive subsets, whereas memory CD8+ cells had much lower diversity. CXCR3-positive naive cells had more hydrophobic TRB CDR3s than CXCR3-negative naive cells.

The CDR3 loop spans 14 amino acids. Germline loops: CDR1 MDHEN, CDR2 SYDVKM. The clonotype originates from a human donor in good health. Some clones in this sample may be carry-over from other donors' samples. The V call is TRBV28, the J call TRBJ1-1; TCRdb's D call of TRBD1 is untestable without DNA. The sequenced material came from naive CXCR3+ CD8+ T cells from blood. Documented subset: CD45RO-CCR7+CD27+CD95- naive CD8+ T cells expressing CXCR3 (TNR3+). CDR3 sequence reads: CASSLVGRGDEAFF.